This TCR beta chain is from a study of blood T cell repertoires in COVID-19. Turning to the study itself: Researchers got acute and convalescent COVID-19 samples from the United States, Italy and Spain. The analysed material was cDNA or gDNA that came from T cells, B-cell-depleted T cells, or PBMCs.

As originally analysed: How many nucleated cells were present was estimated from reference gene primer amplification. Repertoires were generated with immunoSEQ multiplex PCR, while TCRdb's copy carries only in-frame clones and drops some. V and J calls and clone size come straight from that table; D and trimming were deduced from the DNA. The sample records about 400,000 clones, roughly 86% being singletons. The CDR3 is made up of 14 amino acids. Trimming removed 4 bases from V and 0 bases from J; junction bases left unmatched: 2. The germline gives CDR1 LNHDA, CDR2 SQIVND (reference sequence). The chain is built from TRBV19 and TRBJ1-1, with 7 bases aligning to TRBD1. Sample: peripheral blood. The TCR was taken from a human donor in a cohort sampled during active COVID-19. The CDR3 DNA follows: TGTGCCAGTAGTAGGGGACAGCTGAACACTGAAGCTTTCTTT. This translates into CASSRGQLNTEAFF. The variable domain in full, with the rest retrieved from reference TRBV19 and TRBJ1-1, is DGGITQSPKYLFRKEGQNVTLSCEQNLNHDAMYWYRQDPGQGLRLIYYSQIVNDFQKGDIAEGYSVSREKKESFPLTVTSAQKNPTAFYLCASSRGQLNTEAFFGQGTRLTVV.